This T cell receptor beta chain appears in the sequencing data of a study of identical twins. As to this clonotype: Its antigen is not known.

CDR1 and CDR2 from the germline V gene are SQVTM and ANQGSEA. Trimming took 2 bases from V and 6 from J; bases not matched to a gene: 6. The CDR3 totals 13 residues. Study observations and caveats: Clonotypes of the beta chain that were abundant in cord blood carried fewer insertions (memory repertoires showed none).

Template switching, a step in the protocol, added a universal primer site, and cDNA carried unique molecular identifiers. TCRdb fed the 5' RACE reads into MiXCR, producing one record per CDR3 protein. Of around 340,000 distinct CDR3 sequences in the sample, approximately 8.8% were seen once. This chain connects TRBV29-1 to TRBJ2-7; 8 nucleotides align to TRBD1. The specimen was naive T cells sorted from blood. The origin of this receptor is a woman between 50 and 59 years old in good health. The CDR3, as DNA: TGCAGCGTTGAACAACAGGGGGTGGGCGAGCAGTACTTC. This translates into CSVEQQGVGEQYF.